This T cell receptor (beta chain) was captured in a study of blood T cells in healthy people across ages. Overall study results and limits: With age, beta diversity per million T cells declined roughly linearly, significantly by 35 to 40.

CDR3 length: 14 residues. Germline lookup yields CDR1 KGHDR and CDR2 SFDVKD. Trimming removed 3 bases at V and 9 bases at J, with 13 bases between. The second PCR ran about 6 to 11 cycles with a sample-barcoded 5' primer and J-beta primers. TCRdb itself ran the 5' RACE reads through MiXCR, one entry per CDR3 protein. Among hundreds of thousands of distinct CDR3 sequences listed, roughly 50% were seen once. Notes on this clonotype: Its antigen is not known.

Sequencing used blood. V and J are TRBV24-1 and TRBJ2-2; D is ambiguous. The sequence was obtained from a man aged 25-45 years in good health. CDR3: CATSDPGPDRELFF. The CDR3 DNA reads TGTGCCACCAGTGATCCCGGACCCGACCGGGAGCTGTTTTTT.